Reported below is one T cell receptor beta chain. Its cognate antigen is unknown. Clones were sequenced by immunoSEQ multiplex PCR, and TCRdb holds only the in-frame ones, with some missing. The table has 130,000 or so clones, 92% seen once. These data belong to a study of graft-versus-host responses after intestinal transplantation. Across the study: Every recipient underwent anti-thymocyte globulin induction, then tacrolimus and steroids for two to four years. Findings and caveats of the study: High graft-versus-host to host-versus-graft clonal ratios were seen in allografts of patients with graft-donor T cell macrochimerism. After transplant, early declines in HvG clones were associated with peak levels of circulating GvH clones. GvH clones occurred in recipient marrow; some first appeared in ileum or blood.

Germline V gives CDR1 SGHRS, CDR2 YFSETQ. V shed 0 bases and J 1 base; nucleotides not matched to a gene: 2. This CDR3 has 16 amino acids. Material: unstimulated CD4+ T cells sorted from spleen or lymph node cells, obtained before intestinal transplant. V and J are TRBV5-1 and TRBJ2-2, with 8 bases aligning to TRBD2. This TCR was recovered from a human donor who received an intestinal transplant. DNA for the CDR3: TGCGCCAGCAGCTTGGGGCTAGCGGGGAACACCGGGGAGCTGTTTTTT. Translation: CASSLGLAGNTGELFF. The full variable domain, completed using reference TRBV5-1 and TRBJ2-2, is KAGVTQTPRYLIKTRGQQVTLSCSPISGHRSVSWYQQTPGQGLQFLFEYFSETQRNKGNFPGRFSGRQFSNSRSEMNVSTLELGDSALYLCASSLGLAGNTGELFFGEGSRLTVL.